One and the same sample provided the 23 T cell receptor beta chains below, sequenced in a study of T cells in Graves' hyperthyroidism and ophthalmopathy. Using RNA transcripts as the source, TCR beta CDR3 regions were amplified. TCR CDR3 underwent first-round RT-PCR with the HTBI primer set. MiXCR, run by TCRdb on the multiplex PCR reads, gives a single entry per CDR3 protein. The sample records 300,000 to 400,000 distinct CDR3 sequences, around 13% being singletons. The sequenced sample was blood. These receptors were taken from a woman aged 25 to 39 with Graves' ophthalmopathy.

This clonotype has a count of ten or more. The rearrangement joins TRBV3-1 to TRBJ1-2; TRBD1 matches at 8 bases. This CDR3 comprises 14 residues. Germline V lookup: CDR1 LGHDT, CDR2 YNNKEL (reference sequence). Losses at the gene ends were 1 base for V and 3 bases for J; bases not matched to a gene: 1. The CDR3 DNA reads TGTGCCAGCAGCCAAGTGACAGGGGACTATGGCTACACCTTC. It encodes CASSQVTGDYGYTF.

This clonotype was seen at least ten times. The J gene is TRBJ2-5, the V gene TRBV5-5; D possibly corresponds to TRBD1 (6 bases). This CDR3 region has 14 residues. Germline-derived CDR1 and CDR2 are SGHKS and YYEKEE (reference sequence). V lost 4 bases, J lost 2 bases, and 12 bases lay in between. The CDR3 here is CASSLRTVQETQYF. In nucleotides, the CDR3 is TGTGCCAGCAGCCTTAGGACAGTACAAGAGACCCAGTACTTC.

This clonotype has a handful of counts. The rearrangement joins TRBV10-3 to TRBJ1-6; 8 nucleotides agree with TRBD1. The CDR3 runs 16 residues. CDR1 is ENHRY, CDR2 SYGVKD, per germline. V gave up 6 bases and J gave up 10 bases; unmatched junction bases: 14. The CDR3 DNA reads TGTGCCATCAGCAATGGACCGGGACAGGCCCGATCACCCCTCCACTTT. Its translation: CAISNGPGQARSPLHF.

This clonotype was picked up a small number of times. The rearrangement links TRBV6-1 to TRBJ1-2, with D unclear. This CDR3 has 14 amino acids. Trimming took 2 bases from V and 2 from J, leaving 9 bases between them. Germline CDR1 MNHNS, CDR2 SASEGT. For the CDR3, the DNA is TGTGCCAGCAGTGAATTAGGGAGCAACTATGGCTACACCTTC. Its protein is CASSELGSNYGYTF.

A single count supports this clonotype. J is TRBJ2-3 and V is TRBV9; 10 bases are shared with TRBD2. Looked up from germline, CDR1 is SGDLS and CDR2 is YYNGEE. The CDR3 length is 16 residues. V was pared by 4 bases and J by 5 bases, with 10 bases of the junction left unmatched. The CDR3 loop is CASSLPKLAGLDTQYF. CDR3 DNA: TGTGCCAGCAGCCTCCCCAAACTAGCGGGGTTAGATACGCAGTATTTT.

A word on this clonotype: This sequence may be a read error, since a much larger clone differs from it by one base. This chain joins TRBV9 and TRBJ2-5, with unresolved D. The CDR3 has 15 amino acids. Germline CDR1 reads SGDLS; CDR2 reads YYNGEE. In DNA form, the CDR3 reads TGTGCCAGCAGCGTAGATCCGGCGTACCAAGAGGCCCAGTACTTC. Protein sequence: CASSVDPAYQEAQYF.

The CDR3 protein is CASSPWQGAYEQFF. The CDR3 DNA follows: TGTGCCAGCTCACCATGGCAGGGGGCCTATGAGCAGTTCTTC. The V gene is TRBV18, the J gene TRBJ2-1, with 8 bases that match TRBD1. Per the germline V gene, CDR1 is KGHSH and CDR2 is LQKENI. This CDR3 has 14 residues. The J segment lost 8 bases and the V segment lost 2 bases, leaving 5 bases of the junction unmatched.

This clonotype was found a few times. This sequence joins TRBV11-3 and TRBJ1-2; D is uncertain. CDR3 length equals 16 residues. Germline V gives CDR1 SGHNT, CDR2 YENEEA. With 1 base removed from V and 0 bases from J, the gap between germline ends came to 12 bases. In DNA, the CDR3 is TGTGCCAGCAGCTTAGTGGTCTTTACAGCTAACTATGGCTACACCTTC. This gives the protein CASSLVVFTANYGYTF.

This clonotype has at least ten counts. The gene calls are TRBV12-3 or TRBV12-4 and TRBJ1-1; D is undetermined. V was clipped by 8 bases and J by 0 bases, with 7 bases between them. The CDR3 totals 12 residues. The DNA for the CDR3 is TGTGCCAGCGGGGAGGTGAACACTGAAGCTTTCTTT. Translating it yields CASGEVNTEAFF.

The J gene is TRBJ2-1, the V gene TRBV20-1; 8 nucleotides match TRBD2. The germline V gene has CDR1 DFQATT and CDR2 SNEGSKA (reference sequence). The trim removed 3 bases at V and 12 bases at J, leaving 16 bases unmatched. The CDR3 runs to 15 residues. The CDR3 nucleotides read TGCAGTGCTAGTTCGACATTAGCGGGACTTCGCCGGCAGTTCTTC. Translated: CSASSTLAGLRRQFF.

This clonotype was found many times. This chain links TRBV9 with TRBJ2-1, with a possible D match to TRBD2 (7 bases). CDR1 SGDLS and CDR2 YYNGEE come from the germline V gene. Trimming took 2 bases from V and 7 from J, leaving 13 bases between them. This CDR3 has 14 residues. CDR3 sequence reads: CASSVGGRTNEQFF. The CDR3 DNA follows: TGTGCCAGCAGCGTGGGGGGGCGAACAAATGAGCAGTTCTTC.

This clonotype occurred many times. This may be a read error, as it is one base from a much larger clone. The rearrangement joins TRBV11-2 to TRBJ2-3; 9 bases line up with TRBD2. The trim removed 8 bases at V and 3 bases at J, leaving 6 bases unmatched. In germline, CDR1 is SGHAT, CDR2 FQNNGV. The CDR3 is made up of 14 amino acids. This chain's CDR3 is CASVAGEPTDTQYF. CDR3 bases: TGTGCCAGCGTAGCGGGGGAGCCGACAGATACGCAGTATTTT. The full variable domain, completed using reference TRBV11-2 and TRBJ2-3, is EAGVAQSPRYKIIEKRQSVAFWCNPISGHATLYWYQQILGQGPKLLIQFQNNGVVDDSQLPKDRFSAERLKGVDSTLKIQPAKLEDSAVYLCASVAGEPTDTQYFGPGTRLTVL.

This clonotype was seen many times. The V call is TRBV6-6, the J call TRBJ2-5, with D tentatively TRBD2 (5 bases). CDR3 length equals 14 residues. Germline-derived CDR1 and CDR2 are MNHNY and SVGAGI (reference sequence). Between the trimmed V and J ends, which lost 2 bases and 9 bases, there was a span of 16 bases. The CDR3 DNA follows: TGTGCCAGCAGTTACGCTCTGGGTTCCGGGGCCCAGTACTTC. It is translated as CASSYALGSGAQYF.

In this sample, this clonotype turned up many times. J is TRBJ1-6 and V is TRBV20-1; 7 bases match TRBD1. Germline CDR1 is DFQATT and CDR2 is SNEGSKA (reference sequence). CDR3 length: 14 amino acids. V lost 6 bases and J lost 7; bases outside the gene matches: 9. CDR3 sequence: CSAHPGTVNSPLHF. DNA for the CDR3: TGCAGTGCCCACCCCGGGACAGTCAATTCACCCCTCCACTTT.

The chain carries TRBV6-2 or TRBV6-3 and TRBJ1-5; 8 nucleotides match TRBD1. Losses at the gene ends were 5 bases for V and 5 bases for J; bases not matched to a gene: 8. The germline V gene has CDR1 MNHEY and CDR2 SVGEGT. This CDR3 has 15 residues. This CDR3 reads CASSPTGGSYQPQHF. The CDR3 DNA reads as TGTGCCAGCAGTCCTACAGGGGGGTCCTATCAGCCCCAGCATTTT.

The chain recombines TRBV7-2 with TRBJ2-1, with 15 positions matching TRBD2. Germline-derived CDR1 and CDR2 are SGHTA and FQGNSA. This CDR3 is built from 19 residues. Losses at the gene ends were 0 bases for V and 6 bases for J; bases not matched to a gene: 9. The CDR3 DNA follows: TGTGCCAGCAGCTTAGCACGGACTAGCGGGGGGGCCGGCGGCAATGAGCAGTTCTTC. Protein sequence: CASSLARTSGGAGGNEQFF.

In its sample, this clonotype was seen many times. CDR3: CASSEVGYNQPQHF. The CDR3 DNA sequence: TGTGCCAGCAGTGAAGTAGGGTACAATCAGCCCCAGCATTTT. The chain uses TRBV2 and TRBJ1-5, with unresolved D. The V end was cut by 1 base, the J end by 3 bases, with 7 bases between. This CDR3 is built from 14 residues. Germline V lookup: CDR1 SNHLY, CDR2 FYNNEI.

For this clonotype: Being one base from a much bigger clone, this may be a read error. The chain uses TRBV6-2 or TRBV6-3 and TRBJ2-3; D may correspond to TRBD1 or TRBD2 (6 bases each). The germline CDR1 and CDR2 sequences are MNHEY and SVGEGT. This CDR3 is 16 amino acids long. CDR3 nucleotide sequence: TGTGCCGGCAGGAGGGACATCCTGGAGCGCACAGATACGCAGTATTTT. This encodes CAGRRDILERTDTQYF.

CDR3 DNA sequence: TGTGCCAGCAGCCCTAGGGGGAGGGGGTATGAGCAGTTCTTC. Encoded protein: CASSPRGRGYEQFF. The chain links TRBV6-1 to TRBJ2-1; maybe TRBD2 (7 bases). Germline V lookup: CDR1 MNHNS, CDR2 SASEGT. The V and J ends lost 6 bases and 8 bases respectively, with 17 bases between them. This CDR3 contains 14 residues.

This clonotype was picked up many times. This chain uses TRBV18 with TRBJ2-1; TRBD2 agrees at 15 bases. Germline loops: CDR1 KGHSH, CDR2 LQKENI. J lost 6 bases, V lost 3 bases, and 0 bases had no gene match. This CDR3 contains 15 residues. CDR3 nucleotides: TGTGCCAGCTCACCGGGACTAGCGGGGGGCAATGAGCAGTTCTTC. Protein product: CASSPGLAGGNEQFF.

This clonotype appeared many times. The CDR3 sequence: CAWKGRGAGSSYEQYF. CDR3 bases: TGTGCCTGGAAGGGTAGGGGGGCCGGGAGCTCCTACGAGCAGTACTTC. The chain carries TRBV30 and TRBJ2-7; D tentatively reads TRBD1 or TRBD2 (6 bases each). Trimming shortened V by 4 bases and J by 0 bases, and 19 bases separated the two germline ends. This CDR3 has 16 residues. Per the germline V gene, CDR1 is GTSNPN and CDR2 is SVGIG (reference sequence).

This clonotype was counted between two and nine times. V is TRBV6-1 and J is TRBJ1-2, with D perhaps matching TRBD1 (5 bases). The CDR3 runs to 15 residues. Germline CDR1 is MNHNS and CDR2 is SASEGT. Between the trimmed V and J ends, which lost 5 bases and 0 bases, there was a span of 13 bases. The CDR3 here is CASSNSGVANYGYTF. The CDR3 nucleotides are TGTGCCAGCAGTAATTCGGGGGTAGCTAACTATGGCTACACCTTC.

This clonotype was detected many times. This chain connects TRBV13 to TRBJ1-3, with a tentative D call TRBD1 (5 bases). The CDR3 consists of 12 residues. V was cut by 5 bases and J by 5 bases, with 7 bases left in between. Germline V gene sequence: CDR1 PRHDT, CDR2 FYEKMQ (reference sequence). The DNA of the CDR3 is TGTGCCAGCAGCCGGACAAGAAACACCATATATTTT. As protein: CASSRTRNTIYF.